The rows below give T cell receptor beta chains drawn from one sample of a study of cytomegalovirus exposure and HLA in healthy donors. Clones were sequenced by immunoSEQ multiplex PCR, and TCRdb holds only the in-frame ones, with some missing. This repertoire shows 150,000 to 200,000 clones, 70% to 90% found once; its top ten account for approximately 2%. Sequenced material: PBMCs. The receptors here all came from a man in his late teens or twenties in good health and CMV-seropositive. Both conserved end residues are part of each CDR3.

j_gene: TRBJ2-2
v_gene: TRBV7-6
CDR3aa: CASRLQGNTGELFF

j_gene: TRBJ2-3
v_gene: TRBV6-5
CDR3aa: CASSSRQGPTDTQYF

j_gene: TRBJ2-7
v_gene: TRBV7-9
CDR3aa: CASTYRLAYEQYF

j_gene: TRBJ1-5
v_gene: TRBV4-1
CDR3aa: CASSQDGGIGNQPQHF

j_gene: TRBJ1-1
v_gene: TRBV10-3
CDR3aa: CAISGDRGRVNTEAFF

j_gene: TRBJ2-1
v_gene: TRBV7-9
CDR3aa: CASSVGLAREQFF

j_gene: TRBJ1-6
v_gene: TRBV19
CDR3aa: CASSIWADSPLHF

j_gene: TRBJ2-2
v_gene: TRBV4-1
CDR3aa: CASGTGVTGELFF

j_gene: TRBJ1-2
v_gene: TRBV7-2
CDR3aa: CAWTPGQSNYGYTF

j_gene: TRBJ1-3
v_gene: TRBV18
CDR3aa: CASPAGNTIYF

j_gene: TRBJ1-1
v_gene: TRBV19
CDR3aa: CASRQIGTGVYTEAFF

j_gene: TRBJ2-1
v_gene: TRBV4-2
CDR3aa: CASSQGDTNEQFF

j_gene: TRBJ1-5
v_gene: TRBV9
CDR3aa: CASSVDGQSNQPQHF

j_gene: TRBJ2-7
v_gene: TRBV21-1
CDR3aa: CASSKVGGYEQYF

j_gene: TRBJ1-1
v_gene: TRBV15
CDR3aa: CATSGTGSEAFF

j_gene: TRBJ1-5
v_gene: TRBV6-4
CDR3aa: CASSEDSAIPSNQPQHF

j_gene: TRBJ2-7
v_gene: TRBV9
CDR3aa: CASSASDGPRGQYF

j_gene: TRBJ1-2
v_gene: TRBV6-1
CDR3aa: CASSTQGAGYGYTF

j_gene: TRBJ2-5
v_gene: TRBV5-1
CDR3aa: CASRSQSQETQYF

j_gene: TRBJ1-1
v_gene: TRBV9
CDR3aa: CASSTTGDLHTEAFF

j_gene: TRBJ2-3
v_gene: TRBV4-1
CDR3aa: CASSLKDSPDTQYF

j_gene: TRBJ2-2
v_gene: TRBV12-2
CDR3aa: CAIGDRGRLGELFF

j_gene: TRBJ2-2
v_gene: TRBV2
CDR3aa: CASSATDRNTGELFF

j_gene: TRBJ1-1
v_gene: TRBV30
CDR3aa: CAWNTITGILNTEAFF

j_gene: TRBJ1-2
v_gene: TRBV11-3
CDR3aa: CASSFGQGANYGYTF

j_gene: TRBJ2-1
v_gene: TRBV29-1
CDR3aa: CSVEGLTGERVGEQFF

j_gene: TRBJ2-5
v_gene: TRBV7-7
CDR3aa: CASSLGTGQDQETQYF

j_gene: TRBJ2-3
v_gene: TRBV7-3
CDR3aa: CASSSLAGGPDTQYF

j_gene: TRBJ2-3
v_gene: TRBV15
CDR3aa: CATSRDRGLAGETDTQYF

j_gene: TRBJ2-4
v_gene: TRBV30
CDR3aa: CAWSAGTANIQYF

j_gene: TRBJ1-1
v_gene: TRBV5-1
CDR3aa: CASSGRGGENTEAFF

j_gene: TRBJ2-1
v_gene: TRBV20-1
CDR3aa: CSALVNEQFF

j_gene: TRBJ2-6
v_gene: TRBV5-1
CDR3aa: CASSLELSSGANGLTF

j_gene: TRBJ2-5
v_gene: TRBV11-3
CDR3aa: CASSPGLAGDQETQYF

j_gene: TRBJ2-3
v_gene: TRBV11-3
CDR3aa: CATARGAGDTQYF

j_gene: TRBJ2-1
v_gene: TRBV2
CDR3aa: CASNRVSNEQFF

j_gene: TRBJ2-7
v_gene: TRBV30
CDR3aa: CAWSAFGGAYEQYF

j_gene: TRBJ2-3
v_gene: TRBV18
CDR3aa: CASSSGGQADTQYF

j_gene: TRBJ2-7
v_gene: TRBV5-1
CDR3aa: CASSLGGSDNYEQYF

j_gene: TRBJ2-2
v_gene: TRBV5-1
CDR3aa: CASSSPGSTNTGELFF

j_gene: TRBJ2-7
v_gene: TRBV18
CDR3aa: CASSPGLAGVTYEQYF

j_gene: TRBJ2-2
v_gene: TRBV9
CDR3aa: CASSPSGGVTGELFF

j_gene: TRBJ2-4
v_gene: TRBV29-1
CDR3aa: CSVEGGTKNIQYF

j_gene: TRBJ2-7
v_gene: TRBV11-2
CDR3aa: CASSPGRGYEQYF

j_gene: TRBJ1-6
v_gene: TRBV19
CDR3aa: CASSQDSYNSPLHF

j_gene: TRBJ2-5
v_gene: TRBV9
CDR3aa: CASSLGSLEETQYF

j_gene: TRBJ2-7
v_gene: TRBV23-1
CDR3aa: CASPSASETGYGEQYF

j_gene: TRBJ2-2
v_gene: TRBV4-1
CDR3aa: CASSQDPASRYAGELFF

j_gene: TRBJ2-1
v_gene: TRBV7-2
CDR3aa: CASSFSAYGVGGINEQFF

j_gene: .
v_gene: TRBV6-8
CDR3aa: CASSYRIYEQYF